There are a few counts of the clone carrying this T cell receptor (beta chain). Its antigen is unknown. The junction departs from germline at one end; a sequencing error may be responsible. CDR3 length equals 13 residues. Germline CDR1 reads SEHNR; CDR2 reads FQNEAQ (reference sequence). Vbeta (60) and Jbeta (13) primers were used in the PCR. Assay used: immunoSEQ multiplex PCR; TCRdb lists only in-frame clones, some missing. In the table there are 150,000 to 200,000 clones, 85% of which are singletons. The record originates from a study of cytomegalovirus exposure and HLA in healthy donors. Donors in the study were healthy people who gave bone marrow. Study-wide findings and caveats: Earlier results showed most TCR beta V segments being productive about 90% or about 30% of the time. Reports indicated that the classifier achieved high specificity and sensitivity in diagnosing cytomegalovirus status.

The chain is built from TRBV7-9 and TRBJ1-2, with D unclear. This sequence originates from a woman aged 45-60 years in good health and CMV-seronegative. Sequenced material: PBMCs. Here the CDR3 DNA reads TGTTCCAGCCTCCCTTTTACGGCGGATGGCTACACCTTC. This codes for CSSLPFTADGYTF.